These 16 T cell receptor beta chains were all obtained from the same sample, sequenced in a study of blood T cells in healthy people across ages (dated by TCRdb to between 2014 and 2016). Libraries were built with 5' RACE. The instrument given in TCRdb is Illumina HiSeq 2500. A second PCR of about 6 to 11 cycles was performed with a sample-barcoded 5' primer and a J-beta primer mix. Clones were called with MiXCR by TCRdb after fastp trimmed the public reads at Q25, and only in-frame beta chains were retained. A single entry per CDR3 protein holds the most common genes and DNA from its merged rows. The sample profile shows about 830,000 distinct CDR3 sequences; approximately 59% of them were found once. The ten biggest clones cover roughly 25% of the sample. The source material was blood. These receptors came from a man aged 25 to 45 in good health.

V gene TRBV3-1 combines with J gene TRBJ2-3; 10 bases map to TRBD2. After removal of 4 bases from V and 4 bases from J, the junction contained 20 bases not matched to a gene. Germline assignment: CDR1 LGHDT and CDR2 YNNKEL (reference sequence). The CDR3 is 20 amino acids. The CDR3 protein is CASSRDVGSGGLNPADTQYF. In DNA form, the CDR3 reads TGTGCCAGCAGCCGAGATGTTGGTAGCGGGGGGCTAAATCCTGCAGATACGCAGTATTTT.

This chain joins TRBV3-1 and TRBJ2-1; no reliable D call. The CDR3 consists of 12 residues. The germline V and J ends were trimmed by 1 base and 15 bases, with 13 bases remaining between them. CDR1 and CDR2 from the germline V gene are LGHDT and YNNKEL (reference sequence). This chain's CDR3 is CASSQGTALGFF. CDR3 nucleotide sequence: TGTGCCAGCAGCCAAGGGACGGCCCTAGGGTTCTTC.

In its sample, this clonotype was seen a few times. CDR3 in DNA: TGTGCCACCAGCAGAGATCAGTCCTACGAGCAGTACTTC. Amino acids: CATSRDQSYEQYF. The chain combines TRBV15 with TRBJ2-7; D call uncertain. CDR1 is LNHNV and CDR2 is YYDKDF in the germline V gene (reference sequence). V lost 0 bases and J 1 base, leaving 4 bases between the germline ends. This CDR3 contains 13 residues.

The chain combines TRBV5-1 with TRBJ2-7; maybe TRBD1 (6 bases). The CDR3 is made up of 15 amino acids. Trimming removed 2 bases at V and 0 bases at J, with 12 bases between. CDR1 and CDR2 from the germline V gene are SGHRS and YFSETQ. For the CDR3, the DNA is TGCGCCAGCAGCTTACAGGGTCAGAGCTCCTACGAGCAGTACTTC. This sequence encodes CASSLQGQSSYEQYF.

This rearrangement joins TRBV5-1 to TRBJ2-1; 8 bases align to TRBD1. J was trimmed by 9 bases and V by 0 bases; bases with no gene match: 11. The germline V gene encodes CDR1 SGHRS and CDR2 YFSETQ. CDR3 length equals 16 residues. In DNA form, the CDR3 reads TGCGCCAGCAGCTTGGCCCCAGGGGGCGCAGGATTTGAGCAGTTCTTC. Encoded protein: CASSLAPGGAGFEQFF.

There are a few counts of this clonotype. This chain uses TRBV20-1 with TRBJ1-2, with 11 bases lining up with TRBD1. The J segment lost 7 bases and the V segment lost 4 bases, leaving 8 bases of the junction unmatched. CDR1 is DFQATT and CDR2 is SNEGSKA in the germline V gene (reference sequence). CDR3 length: 14 amino acids. CDR3 nucleotides: TGCAGTGCTATAGCCCGGACAGGGGGCTTTGGCTACACCTTC. Amino acids: CSAIARTGGFGYTF.

V gene TRBV27 combines with J gene TRBJ2-1; D might be TRBD2 (5 bases). The CDR3 covers 14 residues. V shed 7 bases and J shed 0 bases, with 10 bases lying between them. The germline V gene encodes CDR1 MNHEY and CDR2 SMNVEV (reference sequence). CDR3 protein: CASTPRGSYNEQFF. CDR3 coding DNA: TGTGCCAGCACTCCCCGGGGCTCCTACAATGAGCAGTTCTTC.

This clonotype was detected once. V and J are TRBV7-8 and TRBJ1-1; D unresolved. The germline V gene encodes CDR1 SGHVS and CDR2 FQNEAQ. This CDR3 spans 15 amino acids. Trimming removed 0 bases from V and 1 base from J, with 9 bases in between. CDR3 nucleotide sequence: TGTGCCAGCAGCTTAGCGCTGTGGGAGAACACTGAAGCTTTCTTT. Protein sequence: CASSLALWENTEAFF.

This clonotype has more than one count but fewer than ten. This chain links TRBV27 with TRBJ2-4, with 9 bases matching TRBD2. The J call may be faulty, since TRBJ2-5 better matches the DNA end. The CDR3 spans 15 residues. Germline values: CDR1 MNHEY, CDR2 SMNVEV (reference sequence). DNA for the CDR3: TGTGCCAGCAGCCGACTAGCGGCGGGGCAAGAGACCCAGTACTTC. Its translation is CASSRLAAGQETQYF.

The CDR3 here is CASSLDGAQGAETQYF. The CDR3 DNA follows: TGCGCCAGCAGCTTGGATGGAGCACAGGGGGCAGAGACCCAGTACTTC. This chain joins TRBV5-1 and TRBJ2-5, with 9 bases that match TRBD1. The CDR3 has 16 amino acids. The V gene end was trimmed by 0 bases and the J gene end by 4 bases; junction bases not matched to a gene: 7. Per the germline V gene, CDR1 is SGHRS and CDR2 is YFSETQ.

The J gene is TRBJ2-7, the V gene TRBV27; D is unclear. The V end was cut by 0 bases, the J end by 2 bases, with 11 bases between. CDR1 and CDR2 (germline): MNHEY, SMNVEV (reference sequence). This CDR3 contains 15 residues. The CDR3, as DNA: TGTGCCAGCAGTTTATCCATAGTGTCAACCTACGAGCAGTACTTC. The encoded protein is CASSLSIVSTYEQYF.

The genes are TRBV15 and TRBJ2-1; possible D gene TRBD2, 6 bases. V gave up 0 bases and J gave up 9 bases, with 12 bases separating them. Germline CDR1 LNHNV, CDR2 YYDKDF (reference sequence). The CDR3 has 14 amino acids. DNA for the CDR3: TGTGCCACCAGCAGAGAGTTTGGGGGGTCTGAGCAGTTCTTC. This translates into CATSREFGGSEQFF.

The gene calls are TRBV7-9 and TRBJ2-1; TRBD2 matches 10 bases. After removal of 4 bases from V and 9 bases from J, the junction contained 9 bases not matched to a gene. Germline CDR1 SEHNR, CDR2 FQNEAQ (reference sequence). The length of the CDR3 is 15 residues. CDR3 region: CASSSERGGLGEQFF. The CDR3 bases are TGTGCCAGCAGCTCCGAGCGGGGGGGCTTGGGTGAGCAGTTCTTC.

V is TRBV20-1 and J is TRBJ1-6; D perhaps matches TRBD1 (5 bases). Trimming removed 2 bases from V and 5 bases from J, with 13 bases in between. This CDR3 region has 15 residues. CDR1 is DFQATT, CDR2 SNEGSKA, per germline (reference sequence). CDR3 nucleotide sequence: TGCAGTGCTAGATTGCCGGGGGTAGATAATTCACCCCTCCACTTT. Protein product: CSARLPGVDNSPLHF.

V gene TRBV4-2 combines with J gene TRBJ1-2; D ambiguous. Germline values: CDR1 LGHNA, CDR2 YNFKEQ. The V end lost 0 bases, the J end lost 7 bases, and 6 bases lay between the germline ends. This CDR3 contains 12 residues. CDR3 sequence (DNA): TGTGCCAGCAGCCAAGAAAATGGTGGCTACACCTTC. Its translation is CASSQENGGYTF.

This clonotype has a single count. The J gene is TRBJ1-1, the V gene TRBV14; weak D call: TRBD1 (5 bases). Trimming removed 2 bases at V and 4 bases at J, with 11 bases between. CDR3 length equals 14 residues. The V gene's germline CDR1 is SGHDN and CDR2 FVKESK. The CDR3 DNA sequence: TGTGCCAGCAGCCAACAGGGTGGCGTCACTGAAGCTTTCTTT. Protein sequence: CASSQQGGVTEAFF.